This T cell receptor (beta chain) emerged from a study of identical twins. This clonotype was observed many times. The antigen is unknown. Findings and limits, study-wide: Cord blood beta clonotypes present at high abundance carried fewer insertions; no such pattern appeared in memory repertoires. Out-of-frame alpha sequences shared by twins were enriched for low generation probability.

The donors were all healthy and Caucasian. V gave up 5 bases and J gave up 6 bases; unmatched junction bases: 12. The CDR3 length is 16 residues. In germline, CDR1 is SGHAT, CDR2 FQNNGV. TCRdb re-analysed the 5' RACE reads in MiXCR, keeping a single row per CDR3 protein. The sample consists of about 150,000 distinct CDR3 sequences, under 4.5% of them appearing once. This sequence was found in a man younger than 30 in good health. The sample taken for sequencing was memory T cells sorted from blood. The chain joins TRBV11-2 to TRBJ2-1; 8 bases agree with TRBD2. CDR3 amino acids: CASSRRRTSGFNEQFF. The CDR3, as DNA: TGTGCCAGCAGCCGCAGGAGAACTAGCGGATTCAATGAGCAGTTCTTC. Looking up the rest from reference TRBV11-2 and TRBJ2-1 gives the full variable domain: EAGVAQSPRYKIIEKRQSVAFWCNPISGHATLYWYQQILGQGPKLLIQFQNNGVVDDSQLPKDRFSAERLKGVDSTLKIQPAKLEDSAVYLCASSRRRTSGFNEQFFGPGTRLTVL.